This T cell receptor beta chain stems from a study of cytomegalovirus exposure and HLA in healthy donors. General study points: What a later analysis reportedly showed was that an Asian-associated ancestry cluster had fewer N-insertions than the approximately 720-donor mean. Published work reported that the classifier diagnosed cytomegalovirus status with high specificity and sensitivity.

PCR employed 60 Vbeta and 13 Jbeta primers. Some clones are missing from TCRdb's copy, which holds only in-frame ones; the method was immunoSEQ multiplex PCR. The sample shows some 170,000 clones, 65% to 75% of them seen only once. V lost 7 bases, J lost 4 bases, and 6 bases stayed unmatched. The V gene's germline CDR1 is SQVTM and CDR2 ANQGSEA. The CDR3 spans 14 residues. To note about this clone: Its antigen is not identified.

The sequencing input was PBMCs. The chain recombines TRBV29-1 with TRBJ2-6; 8 nucleotides agree with TRBD1. The clonotype originates from a human donor in good health. The CDR3 DNA reads as TGCAGCGCAGGGGGCGCGGGAGGGGCCAACGTCCTGACTTTC. Its protein is CSAGGAGGANVLTF.